The 11 T cell receptor beta chains below come from one sample, sequenced in a study of CXCR3-negative and CXCR3-positive naive CD8 T cells. Preparation of TRB cDNA libraries relied on 5' RACE carrying UMI labels. For each CDR3 protein, TCRdb gives one entry from its re-call of the 5' RACE reads, without DNA. The specimen's table records 65,000 to 95,000 distinct CDR3 sequences. The sample was naive CXCR3- CD8+ T cells from blood. As to subset: CD45RO-CCR7+CD27+CD95- naive CD8+ T cells lacking CXCR3 (TNR3-). These receptors came from a human donor in good health. Some clones in this sample may be carry-over from other donors' samples.

This CDR3 is CASSSAENGSYEQYF. V usage is TRBV7-9 and J usage is TRBJ2-7. The CDR3 has 15 residues. Germline V gives CDR1 SEHNR, CDR2 FQNEAQ (reference sequence).

The J gene is TRBJ2-3, the V gene TRBV7-2; as DNA is missing, the TRBD1 call by TCRdb cannot be tested. The CDR3 extends over 16 amino acids. In germline, CDR1 is SGHTA, CDR2 FQGNSA. The CDR3 spells CASSPDPRGRGDTQYF. Drawing the rest from reference TRBV7-2 and TRBJ2-3, the complete variable domain is GAGVSQSPSNKVTEKGKDVELRCDPISGHTALYWYRQSLGQGLEFLIYFQGNSAPDKSGLPSDRFSAERTGGSVSTLTIQRTQQEDSAVYLCASSPDPRGRGDTQYFGPGTRLTVL.

This chain links TRBV7-8 with TRBJ2-7; TCRdb's D call, TRBD1, is unchecked because there is no DNA. Germline V gene sequence: CDR1 SGHVS, CDR2 FQNEAQ. The CDR3 runs to 13 residues. CDR3 residues: CASSLPPWYEQYF.

The chain joins TRBV7-8 to TRBJ1-1; the TCRdb call, TRBD1, lacks DNA for checking. The CDR3 contains 15 residues. The germline CDR1 and CDR2 sequences are SGHVS and FQNEAQ. The CDR3 is CASSLVDRANTEAFF.

The V and J genes are TRBV29-1 and TRBJ2-7. There are 12 residues in the CDR3. CDR1 is SQVTM, CDR2 ANQGSEA, per germline. CDR3 loop: CSVQSPSYEQYF.

This CDR3 is CASSPGTASLGQYF. The chain carries TRBV12-3 or TRBV12-4 and TRBJ2-7; the TRBD1 assignment by TCRdb is unverifiable without DNA. This CDR3 comprises 14 residues.

This chain connects TRBV5-1 to TRBJ2-3; TCRdb returns TRBD2, unconfirmable since there is no DNA. The CDR3 length is 16 residues. Germline assignment: CDR1 SGHRS and CDR2 YFSETQ. CDR3 residues: CASTEILAGGPDTQYF.

The chain carries TRBV27 and TRBJ1-1. The CDR3 extends over 15 amino acids. In germline, CDR1 is MNHEY, CDR2 SMNVEV (reference sequence). The CDR3 loop reads CASSIGPRGNTEAFF.

V gene TRBV5-6 combines with J gene TRBJ2-5; TCRdb indicates TRBD1, and absent DNA this call remains unverified. Per germline, CDR1 SGHDT and CDR2 YYEEEE. The CDR3 has 14 residues. The CDR3 region is CASSLVPGEETQYF.

This chain uses TRBV14 with TRBJ2-1. Germline assignment: CDR1 SGHDN and CDR2 FVKESK. The CDR3 sequence is 17 residues long. Here the CDR3 reads CASSQHLGTGPYNEQFF.

The chain combines TRBV5-1 with TRBJ2-7; TCRdb names TRBD2, which stays unverified in the absence of DNA. Germline V gene data show CDR1 as SGHRS and CDR2 as YFSETQ. CDR3 length: 16 residues. CDR3 amino acids: CASSLGGLAEPYEQYF.